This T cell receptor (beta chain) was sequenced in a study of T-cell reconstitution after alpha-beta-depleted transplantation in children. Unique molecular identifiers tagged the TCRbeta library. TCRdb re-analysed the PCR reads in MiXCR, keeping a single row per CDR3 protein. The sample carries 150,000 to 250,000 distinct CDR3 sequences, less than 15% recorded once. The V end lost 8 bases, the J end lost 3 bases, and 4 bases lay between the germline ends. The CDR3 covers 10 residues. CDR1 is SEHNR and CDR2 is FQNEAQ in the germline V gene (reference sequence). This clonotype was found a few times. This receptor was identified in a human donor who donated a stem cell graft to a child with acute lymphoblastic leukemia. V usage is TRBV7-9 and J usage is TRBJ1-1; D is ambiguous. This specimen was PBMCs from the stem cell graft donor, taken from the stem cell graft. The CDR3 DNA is TGTGCCAGCGACGACACTGAAGCTTTCTTT. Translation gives CASDDTEAFF.